Described below is a single TCR beta chain sequence and its context. Its antigen remains undetermined. No much larger clone is present one base from it, and per-base qualities are unavailable. Patients with a history of autoimmune disease or receiving systemic immunosuppression were excluded from the trial. In every dose cohort, peripheral blood was drawn for TCR sequencing at baseline, cycle 4 day 1, and cycle 7 day 1. Samples were obtained from an open-label, multicenter, first-in-human phase I dose-escalation trial of ivuxolimab. The trial enrolled adults with locally advanced or metastatic head and neck squamous cell, hepatocellular, melanoma or renal cell carcinoma. Before TCR sequencing, CD4+ and CD8+ T cells were separately sorted from peripheral blood. This entry belongs to a study of OX40 agonist ivuxolimab in advanced cancers. For context, the study as a whole: Ivuxolimab was an agonistic, fully human IgG2 monoclonal antibody directed against OX40 (CD134), a costimulatory receptor. Intravenous ivuxolimab was administered to patients every 2 weeks at six dose levels: 0.01, 0.1, 0.3, 1.5, 3 and 10 mg/kg. Among the roughly 52 dose-escalation patients, some 20 had hepatocellular carcinoma, 15 melanoma, 9 renal cell carcinoma and 9 head and neck cancer. A male proportion of 82.7% and a mean age of about 60 years, ranging from roughly 23 to 85, were recorded for the dose-escalation cohort. Patients were allowed to have had prior anti-PD-1, anti-PD-L1 or anti-CTLA-4 therapy, and approximately 40% of the dose-escalation patients had been treated with checkpoint inhibitors. Partial responses occurred in three dose-escalation patients, of whom one had hepatocellular carcinoma and two had cutaneous melanoma. The purpose of peripheral TCRbeta sequencing was to test whether ivuxolimab changed TCR sequence diversity and led to clonal T-cell expansion. The paper covers the monotherapy dose-escalation part of the phase I ivuxolimab trial, which included N ≈ 50 patients.

Genomic DNA was extracted from sorted cells for sequencing of the TCRbeta CDR3 region. The immunoSEQ Assay was used to sequence the TCRbeta CDR3 regions. TCRdb re-hosts the immuneACCESS table, in-frame sequences only. Its copies lack some clones; in the studies checked, an unresolved V gene accounts for under half of them, and the cause for the rest is not known. The table for this sample lists about 64,000 clones; approximately 80% of them were counted only once. About 5% of the sample is taken by the ten largest. Findings and caveats that apply to the study as a whole: Antigen specificity was not determined for the clonally expanded peripheral T cells. In partial responders in the 0.1-3.0 mg/kg groups, normalized peripheral clonal expansion was found to be among the lowest, especially among CD8+ T cells. Low levels of normalized T-cell clonal expansion were also seen in some nonresponding patients. After ivuxolimab, more expanded clones were found on average in CD8+ T cells than in CD4+ T cells. At doses from 0.1 to 3.0 mg/kg, clonal expansion was seen in both CD4+ and CD8+ blood T cells between baseline and week 6.

CDR1 and CDR2, per the germline V gene (reference sequence), are SGHAT and FQDESV. Taken from cysteine to phenylalanine, the CDR3 has 15 residues. Kept here is only the CDR3 DNA, which spans 45 bases and is read in frame from base 1. The junction carries 14 bases between V and J, which are trimmed by 2 bases and 6 bases respectively. The source was CD4+ or CD8+ T cells sorted from blood, collected in a trial of the OX40 agonist ivuxolimab. This TCR was sampled from an adult with an advanced solid tumor such as melanoma, head and neck, liver or kidney cancer. This receptor chain uses TRBV11-1 and TRBJ2-1, with the D gene uncertain. The CDR3 corresponds to CASSLMEGYPNEQFF. DNA sequence: TGTGCCAGCAGCTTAATGGAAGGGTACCCCAATGAGCAGTTCTTC.